This passage covers 9 T cell receptor beta chains from one sample sequenced in a study of identifying expanded T cells in peripheral blood. Assay: immunoSEQ multiplex PCR; the TCRdb copy retains only in-frame clones and omits some. Seen here are 80,000 to 90,000 clones, over 75% observed once, and the top ten hold roughly 2.8%. The sequenced sample consisted of blood. The receptors shown here come from a person aged 18 to 70 in good health.

The chain carries TRBV7-8 and TRBJ1-1; no definite D call. Trimming cost V 3 bases and J 1 base, with 6 bases left between them. This CDR3 spans 13 amino acids. Germline-derived CDR1 and CDR2 are SGHVS and FQNEAQ. CDR3 DNA: TGTGCCAGCAGCTTGGACCGGAACACTGAAGCTTTCTTT. Its translation: CASSLDRNTEAFF.

V gene TRBV6-4 combines with J gene TRBJ2-1, with D possibly matching TRBD2 (7 bases). The germline gives CDR1 MRHNA, CDR2 SNTAGT. The V end lost 7 bases, the J end lost 5 bases, and 21 bases lay between the germline ends. The CDR3 contains 16 residues. CDR3 sequence: CASTTRGGGTHNEQFF. The DNA of the CDR3 is TGTGCCAGCACCACCCGAGGGGGGGGCACCCACAATGAGCAGTTCTTC.

V usage is TRBV9 and J usage is TRBJ2-5; D is undetermined. The CDR3 sequence is 13 residues long. Germline CDR1 and CDR2: SGDLS and YYNGEE. V dropped 5 bases and J dropped 5 bases, with 13 bases sitting between them. The CDR3 region has the DNA TGTGCCAGCAGTCCGGACCCTTATGAGACCCAGTACTTC. Its translation: CASSPDPYETQYF.

This chain uses TRBV5-4 with TRBJ2-7, with TRBD1 matching over 8 bases. Germline CDR1 is SGHNT and CDR2 is YYREEE (reference sequence). V gave up 4 bases and J gave up 2 bases; unmatched junction bases: 8. The length of the CDR3 is 15 residues. The CDR3 spells CASSLRQGIPYEQYF. Here the CDR3 DNA reads TGTGCCAGCAGCCTTCGACAGGGGATTCCCTACGAGCAGTACTTC.

The CDR3 loop reads CASSLVRGTDTQYF. CDR3 DNA: TGTGCCAGCAGCTTAGTACGGGGGACGGATACGCAGTATTTT. The J gene is TRBJ2-3, the V gene TRBV7-2; possibly TRBD2 for D (6 bases). CDR1 and CDR2 from the germline V gene are SGHTA and FQGNSA. The CDR3 has 14 amino acids. Trimming took off 1 base at V and 6 bases at J, with 11 bases between the two ends.

The V call is TRBV5-6, the J call TRBJ2-2; weak D call: TRBD2 (6 bases). The V end lost 1 base, the J end lost 3 bases, and 16 bases lay between the germline ends. Germline V gene sequence: CDR1 SGHDT, CDR2 YYEEEE. This CDR3 has 17 residues. In nucleotides, the CDR3 is TGTGCCAGCAGCTTGCCCGTAGGCAGGGACTACACCGGGGAGCTGTTTTTT. This codes for CASSLPVGRDYTGELFF.

DNA of the CDR3: TGTGCCAGCAGCCAAGGGCGCCAGGGCGCCTCTAAAAACATTCAGTACTTC. Amino acid sequence: CASSQGRQGASKNIQYF. The rearrangement uses TRBV14 and TRBJ2-4, with TRBD1 as a possible D gene (5 bases). Germline loops: CDR1 SGHDN, CDR2 FVKESK. Trimming cost V 1 base and J 4 bases, with 17 bases left between them. The CDR3 extends over 17 amino acids.

This clone was found a few times. The chain employs TRBV10-3 and TRBJ2-7, with D tentatively TRBD2 (5 bases). The CDR3 consists of 12 residues. Germline V gives CDR1 ENHRY, CDR2 SYGVKD. The V end was cut by 4 bases, the J end by 2 bases, with 6 bases between. The CDR3 coding sequence is TGTGCCATCAGTGCGGGGACCTACGAGCAGTACTTC. Encoded protein: CAISAGTYEQYF.

This sequence joins TRBV5-4 and TRBJ2-1; D may be TRBD2 (6 bases). Per germline, CDR1 SGHNT and CDR2 YYREEE (reference sequence). The CDR3 loop spans 15 amino acids. Trimming took off 0 bases at V and 5 bases at J, with 12 bases between the two ends. CDR3 amino acids: CASSLGVGGDNEQFF. The CDR3 DNA reads as TGTGCCAGCAGCTTGGGTGTGGGGGGAGACAATGAGCAGTTCTTC.